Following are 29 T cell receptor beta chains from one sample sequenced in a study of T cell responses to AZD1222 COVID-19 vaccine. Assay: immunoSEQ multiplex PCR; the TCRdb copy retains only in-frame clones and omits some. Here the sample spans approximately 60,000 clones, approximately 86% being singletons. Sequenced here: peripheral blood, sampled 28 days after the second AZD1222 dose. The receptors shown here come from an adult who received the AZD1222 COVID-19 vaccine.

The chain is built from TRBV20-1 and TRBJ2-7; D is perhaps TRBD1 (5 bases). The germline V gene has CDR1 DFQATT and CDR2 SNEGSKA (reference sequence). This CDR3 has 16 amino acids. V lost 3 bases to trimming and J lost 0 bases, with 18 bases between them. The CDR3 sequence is CSASRGRLSSSYEQYF. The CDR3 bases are TGCAGTGCTAGTAGGGGCCGGTTATCGAGCTCCTACGAGCAGTACTTC.

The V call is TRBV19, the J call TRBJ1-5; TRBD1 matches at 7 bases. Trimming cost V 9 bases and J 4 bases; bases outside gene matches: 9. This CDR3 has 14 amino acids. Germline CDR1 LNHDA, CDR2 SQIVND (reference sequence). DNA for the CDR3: TGTGCCAGACCCACAGGGGATAGTAATCAGCCCCAGCATTTT. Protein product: CARPTGDSNQPQHF. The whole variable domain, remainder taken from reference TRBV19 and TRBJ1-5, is DGGITQSPKYLFRKEGQNVTLSCEQNLNHDAMYWYRQDPGQGLRLIYYSQIVNDFQKGDIAEGYSVSREKKESFPLTVTSAQKNPTAFYLCARPTGDSNQPQHFGDGTRLSIL.

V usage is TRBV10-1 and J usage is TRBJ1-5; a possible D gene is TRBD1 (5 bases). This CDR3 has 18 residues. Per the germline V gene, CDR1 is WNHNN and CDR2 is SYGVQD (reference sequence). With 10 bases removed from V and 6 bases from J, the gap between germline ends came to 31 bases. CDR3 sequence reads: CAISGALQIREGGQPQHF. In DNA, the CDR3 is TGCGCCATTAGCGGGGCTCTGCAGATCAGGGAAGGCGGTCAGCCCCAGCATTTT.

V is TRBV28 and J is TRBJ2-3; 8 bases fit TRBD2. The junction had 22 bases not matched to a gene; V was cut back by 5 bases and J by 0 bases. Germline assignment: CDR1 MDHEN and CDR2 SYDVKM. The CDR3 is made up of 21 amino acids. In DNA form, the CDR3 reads TGTGCCAGCAGTATGATACGAGCTCGGGGGGGCTCCGTTACTAGCACAGATACGCAGTATTTT. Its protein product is CASSMIRARGGSVTSTDTQYF.

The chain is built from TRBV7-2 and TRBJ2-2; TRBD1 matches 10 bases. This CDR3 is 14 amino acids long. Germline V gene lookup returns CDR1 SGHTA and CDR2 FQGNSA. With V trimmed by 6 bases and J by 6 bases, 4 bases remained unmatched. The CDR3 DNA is TGTGCCAGCAGTTCCGGGACAGGGGCCGGGGAGCTGTTTTTT. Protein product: CASSSGTGAGELFF.

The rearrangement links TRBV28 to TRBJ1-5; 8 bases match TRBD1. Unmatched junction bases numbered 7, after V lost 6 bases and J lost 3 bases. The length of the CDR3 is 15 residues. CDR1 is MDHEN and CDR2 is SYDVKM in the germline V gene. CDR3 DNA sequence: TGTGCCAGCAGGGATACAGGGGGAATCAATCAGCCCCAGCATTTT. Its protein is CASRDTGGINQPQHF.

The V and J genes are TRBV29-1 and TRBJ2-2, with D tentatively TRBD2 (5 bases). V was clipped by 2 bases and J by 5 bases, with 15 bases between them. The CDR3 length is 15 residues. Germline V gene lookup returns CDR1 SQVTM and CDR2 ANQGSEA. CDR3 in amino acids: CSVERGSGETGELFF. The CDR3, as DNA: TGCAGCGTTGAAAGAGGGTCAGGCGAGACCGGGGAGCTGTTTTTT.

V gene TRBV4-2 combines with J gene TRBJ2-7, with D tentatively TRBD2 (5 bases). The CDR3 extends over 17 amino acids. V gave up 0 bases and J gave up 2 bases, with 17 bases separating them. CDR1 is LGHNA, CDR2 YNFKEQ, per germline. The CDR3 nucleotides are TGTGCCAGCAGCCAAGATGTCCGGGGTACGATGGCCTACGAGCAGTACTTC. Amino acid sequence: CASSQDVRGTMAYEQYF.

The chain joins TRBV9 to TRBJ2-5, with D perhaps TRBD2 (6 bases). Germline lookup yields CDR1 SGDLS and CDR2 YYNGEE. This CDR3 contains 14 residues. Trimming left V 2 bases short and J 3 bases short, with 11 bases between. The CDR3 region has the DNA TGTGCCAGCAGCGTGGGCGGGGAAAAAGAGACCCAGTACTTC. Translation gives CASSVGGEKETQYF.

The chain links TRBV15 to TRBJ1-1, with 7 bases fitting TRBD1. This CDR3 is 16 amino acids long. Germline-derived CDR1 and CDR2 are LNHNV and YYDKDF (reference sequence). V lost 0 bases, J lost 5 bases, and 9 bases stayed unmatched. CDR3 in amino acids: CATSRDYWDSRTEAFF. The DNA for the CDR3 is TGTGCCACCAGCAGAGATTATTGGGACAGTAGGACTGAAGCTTTCTTT.

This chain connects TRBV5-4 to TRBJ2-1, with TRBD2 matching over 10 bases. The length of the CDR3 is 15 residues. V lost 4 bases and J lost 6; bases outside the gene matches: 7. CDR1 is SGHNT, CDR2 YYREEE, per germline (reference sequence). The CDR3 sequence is CASSTRLAGSNEQFF. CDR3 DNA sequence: TGTGCCAGCAGCACACGACTAGCGGGTAGCAATGAGCAGTTCTTC.

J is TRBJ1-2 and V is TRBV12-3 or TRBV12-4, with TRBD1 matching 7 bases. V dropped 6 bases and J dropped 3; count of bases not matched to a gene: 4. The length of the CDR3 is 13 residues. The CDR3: CASRLDRYYGYTF. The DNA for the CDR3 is TGTGCCAGCAGATTGGACAGGTACTATGGCTACACCTTC.

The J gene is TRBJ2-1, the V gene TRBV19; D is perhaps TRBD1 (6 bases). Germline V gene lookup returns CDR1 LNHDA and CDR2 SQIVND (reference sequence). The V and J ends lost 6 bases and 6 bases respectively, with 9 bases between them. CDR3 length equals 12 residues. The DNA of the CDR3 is TGTGCCAGTAGCCTGACAGGCAATGAGCAGTTCTTC. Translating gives CASSLTGNEQFF.

CDR3 bases: TGCGCCAGCAGGGACTACAGGACTACTTACAATGAGCAGTTCTTC. Translated: CASRDYRTTYNEQFF. This chain uses TRBV4-1 with TRBJ2-1, with a tentative D call TRBD2 (6 bases). The CDR3 length is 15 residues. CDR1 is MGHRA, CDR2 YSYEKL, per germline. Trimming removed 6 bases at V and 4 bases at J, with 16 bases between.

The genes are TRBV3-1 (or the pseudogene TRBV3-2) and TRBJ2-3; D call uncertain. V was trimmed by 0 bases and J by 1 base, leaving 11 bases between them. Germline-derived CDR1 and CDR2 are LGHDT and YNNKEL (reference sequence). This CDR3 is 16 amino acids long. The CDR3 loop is CASSQDTGSGTDTQYF. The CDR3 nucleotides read TGTGCCAGCAGCCAAGATACGGGCTCCGGCACAGATACGCAGTATTTT.

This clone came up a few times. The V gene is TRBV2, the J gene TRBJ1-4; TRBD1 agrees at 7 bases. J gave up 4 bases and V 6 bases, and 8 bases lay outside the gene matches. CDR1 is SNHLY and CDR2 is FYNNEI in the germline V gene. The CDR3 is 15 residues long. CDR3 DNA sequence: TGTGCCAGCAGGGCTCCGGGACAGTTTAATGAAAAACTGTTTTTT. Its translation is CASRAPGQFNEKLFF.

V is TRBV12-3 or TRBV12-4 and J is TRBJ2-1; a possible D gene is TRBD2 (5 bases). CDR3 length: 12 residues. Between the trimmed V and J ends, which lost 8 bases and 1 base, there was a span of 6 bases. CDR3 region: CASEGSYNEQFF. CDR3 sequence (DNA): TGTGCCAGCGAGGGTTCCTACAATGAGCAGTTCTTC.

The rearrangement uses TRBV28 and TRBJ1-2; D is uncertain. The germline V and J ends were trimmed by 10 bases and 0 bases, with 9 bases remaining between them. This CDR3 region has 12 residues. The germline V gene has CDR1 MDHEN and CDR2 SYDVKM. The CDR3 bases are TGTGCCACCTCGAGGTCTAACTATGGCTACACCTTC. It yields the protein CATSRSNYGYTF.

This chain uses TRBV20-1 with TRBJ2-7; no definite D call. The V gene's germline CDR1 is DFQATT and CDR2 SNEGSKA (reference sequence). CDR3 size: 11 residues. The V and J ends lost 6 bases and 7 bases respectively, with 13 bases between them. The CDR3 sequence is CSARSVREQYF. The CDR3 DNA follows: TGCAGTGCCCGATCCGTGCGGGAGCAGTACTTC.

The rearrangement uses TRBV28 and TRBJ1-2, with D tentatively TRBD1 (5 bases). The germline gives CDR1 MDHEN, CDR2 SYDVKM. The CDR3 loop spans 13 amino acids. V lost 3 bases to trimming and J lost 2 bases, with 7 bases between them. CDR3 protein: CASSFWGNYGYTF. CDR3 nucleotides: TGTGCCAGCAGTTTTTGGGGGAACTATGGCTACACCTTC.

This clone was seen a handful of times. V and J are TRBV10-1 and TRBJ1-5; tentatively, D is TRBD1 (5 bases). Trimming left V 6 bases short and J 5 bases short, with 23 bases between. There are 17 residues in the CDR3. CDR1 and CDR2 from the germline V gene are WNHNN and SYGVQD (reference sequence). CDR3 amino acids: CASRDPGLYNPDQPQHF. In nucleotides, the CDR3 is TGCGCCAGCAGGGACCCGGGACTTTACAATCCGGATCAGCCCCAGCATTTT.

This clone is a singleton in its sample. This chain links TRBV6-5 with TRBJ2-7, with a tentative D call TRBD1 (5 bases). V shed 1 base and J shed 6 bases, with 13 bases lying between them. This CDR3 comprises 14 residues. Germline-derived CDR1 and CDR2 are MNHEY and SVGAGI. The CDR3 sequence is CASSYLSTVSEQYF. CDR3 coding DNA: TGTGCCAGCAGTTACTTATCGACAGTTTCCGAGCAGTACTTC.

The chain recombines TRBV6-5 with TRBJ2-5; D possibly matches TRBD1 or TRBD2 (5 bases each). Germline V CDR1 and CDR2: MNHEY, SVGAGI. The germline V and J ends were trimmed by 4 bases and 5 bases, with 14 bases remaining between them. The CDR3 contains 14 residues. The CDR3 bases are TGTGCCAGCAGTTCCTACGGGGCGGCTGAGACCCAGTACTTC. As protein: CASSSYGAAETQYF.

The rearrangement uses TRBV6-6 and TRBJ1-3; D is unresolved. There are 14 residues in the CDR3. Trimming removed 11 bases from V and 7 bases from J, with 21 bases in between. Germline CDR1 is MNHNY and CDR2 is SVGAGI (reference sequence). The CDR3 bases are TGTGCCTTTCAGAGGAGGCGGCTCGGGAACACCATATATTTT. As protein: CAFQRRRLGNTIYF.

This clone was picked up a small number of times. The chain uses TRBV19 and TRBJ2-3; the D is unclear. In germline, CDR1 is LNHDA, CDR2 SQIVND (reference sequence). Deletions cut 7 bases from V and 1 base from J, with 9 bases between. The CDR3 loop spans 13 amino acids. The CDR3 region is CASMAQGTDTQYF. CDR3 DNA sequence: TGTGCCAGTATGGCCCAGGGCACAGATACGCAGTATTTT.

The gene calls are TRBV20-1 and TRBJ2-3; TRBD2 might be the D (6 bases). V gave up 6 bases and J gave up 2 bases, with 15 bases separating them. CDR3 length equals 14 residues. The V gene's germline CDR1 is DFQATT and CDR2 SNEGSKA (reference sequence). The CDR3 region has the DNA TGCAGTGCCAGTGGGGACTTCTCCACAGATACGCAGTATTTT. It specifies CSASGDFSTDTQYF.

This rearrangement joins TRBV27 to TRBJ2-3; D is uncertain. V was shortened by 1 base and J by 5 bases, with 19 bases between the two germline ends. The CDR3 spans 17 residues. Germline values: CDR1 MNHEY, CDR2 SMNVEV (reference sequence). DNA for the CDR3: TGTGCCAGCAGTTTATTCGGACCCCGGAGCCCCATAGATACGCAGTATTTT. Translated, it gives CASSLFGPRSPIDTQYF.

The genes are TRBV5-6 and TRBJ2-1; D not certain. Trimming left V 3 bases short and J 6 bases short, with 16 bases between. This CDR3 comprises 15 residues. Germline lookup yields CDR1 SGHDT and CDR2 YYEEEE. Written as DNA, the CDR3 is TGTGCCAGCAGCTCATACCCCAAACGGAGCAATGAGCAGTTCTTC. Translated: CASSSYPKRSNEQFF. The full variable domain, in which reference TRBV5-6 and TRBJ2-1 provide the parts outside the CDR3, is DAGVTQSPTHLIKTRGQQVTLRCSPKSGHDTVSWYQQALGQGPQFIFQYYEEEERQRGNFPDRFSGHQFPNYSSELNVNALLLGDSALYLCASSSYPKRSNEQFFGPGTRLTVL.

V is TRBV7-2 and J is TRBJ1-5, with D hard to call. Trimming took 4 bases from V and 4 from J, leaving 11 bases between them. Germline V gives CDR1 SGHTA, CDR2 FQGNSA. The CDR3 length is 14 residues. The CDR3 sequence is CASSSQGRNQPQHF. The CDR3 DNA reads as TGTGCCAGCAGCTCTCAAGGCAGGAATCAGCCCCAGCATTTT. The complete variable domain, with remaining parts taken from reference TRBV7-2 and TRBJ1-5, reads GAGVSQSPSNKVTEKGKDVELRCDPISGHTALYWYRQSLGQGLEFLIYFQGNSAPDKSGLPSDRFSAERTGGSVSTLTIQRTQQEDSAVYLCASSSQGRNQPQHFGDGTRLSIL.